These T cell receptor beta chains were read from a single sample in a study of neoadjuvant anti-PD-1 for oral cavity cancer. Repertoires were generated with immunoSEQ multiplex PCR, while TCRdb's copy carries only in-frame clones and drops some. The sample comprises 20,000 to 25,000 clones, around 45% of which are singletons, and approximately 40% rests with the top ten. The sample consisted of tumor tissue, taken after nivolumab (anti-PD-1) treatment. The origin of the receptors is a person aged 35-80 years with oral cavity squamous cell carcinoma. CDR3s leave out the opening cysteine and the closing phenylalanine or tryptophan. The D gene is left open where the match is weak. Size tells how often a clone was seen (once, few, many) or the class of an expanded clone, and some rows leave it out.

cdr3_aa: ASSPGRPGANVLT; d_call: .; clone_size: .; v_call: TRBV7-9
cdr3_aa: ASSWGQPTSTDTQY; d_call: .; clone_size: many; v_call: TRBV5-6
cdr3_aa: ATSRTAPGLQPNTGELF; d_call: .; clone_size: .; v_call: TRBV15
cdr3_aa: ASSRRASGGKETQY; d_call: TRBD2; clone_size: .; v_call: TRBV7-2
cdr3_aa: ASSPSTGVGTEAF; d_call: TRBD1; clone_size: medium-sized; v_call: TRBV7-3
cdr3_aa: ATSRDHGTGNTIY; d_call: .; clone_size: .; v_call: TRBV15
cdr3_aa: ASKQNMGTEAF; d_call: .; clone_size: .; v_call: TRBV6-5
cdr3_aa: ASSLVLSGTESGELF; d_call: TRBD1; clone_size: .; v_call: TRBV5-8
cdr3_aa: ASSDGASFFSGNTIY; d_call: .; clone_size: medium-sized; v_call: TRBV2
cdr3_aa: ASSMGQGSLGEQY; d_call: TRBD1; clone_size: once; v_call: TRBV19
cdr3_aa: ASSLSANYEQY; d_call: .; clone_size: .; v_call: TRBV27
cdr3_aa: ASSAGTGGGLSPEQY; d_call: TRBD1; clone_size: .; v_call: TRBV5-1
cdr3_aa: ASREGIDEQF; d_call: .; clone_size: .; v_call: TRBV19
cdr3_aa: ASSLGTSYGYT; d_call: .; clone_size: .; v_call: TRBV25-1
cdr3_aa: ASSYNPAGELF; d_call: .; clone_size: many; v_call: TRBV11-3
cdr3_aa: ASSFVGANTGELF; d_call: .; clone_size: few; v_call: TRBV5-4
cdr3_aa: ASSLLGGTSTDTQY; d_call: .; clone_size: few; v_call: TRBV7-3
cdr3_aa: ASHTGQGGQPQH; d_call: TRBD1; clone_size: .; v_call: TRBV19
cdr3_aa: SVEVAGRAQY; d_call: .; clone_size: .; v_call: TRBV29-1
cdr3_aa: ASSSGIFVEQY; d_call: .; clone_size: few; v_call: TRBV6-1
cdr3_aa: ASSEGQPNSPLH; d_call: TRBD1; clone_size: .; v_call: TRBV9
cdr3_aa: AIRKGLGTSQIYEQY; d_call: TRBD2; clone_size: once; v_call: TRBV10-3
cdr3_aa: ASGTFNEKLF; d_call: .; clone_size: few; v_call: TRBV7-2
cdr3_aa: ASSQVTVPREQY; d_call: .; clone_size: .; v_call: TRBV5-4
cdr3_aa: ASSPRGQSTNSPLH; d_call: .; clone_size: .; v_call: TRBV18